The 5 T cell receptor beta chains presented below share a single source sample, sequenced in a study of blood T cell repertoires in COVID-19. Measured with immunoSEQ multiplex PCR; TCRdb has only the in-frame clones, and not every one. This sample has approximately 150,000 clones, with 60% to 80% found just once. The sample was peripheral blood. Source of these receptors: a man aged 45-65 years with active or convalescent COVID-19.

The chain links TRBV9 to TRBJ2-1, with 13 bases that match TRBD2. Germline CDR1 reads SGDLS; CDR2 reads YYNGEE. Trimming at V came to 2 bases and at J to 3 bases, leaving 5 bases not matched to a gene. The CDR3 runs 17 residues. The CDR3 region is CASSVGTSGDIYNEQFF. The CDR3 DNA reads TGTGCCAGCAGCGTGGGGACTAGCGGGGACATCTACAATGAGCAGTTCTTC.

The V gene is TRBV19, the J gene TRBJ1-2; D uncertain. Looked up from germline, CDR1 is LNHDA and CDR2 is SQIVND (reference sequence). Trimming took off 3 bases at V and 5 bases at J, with 13 bases between the two ends. This CDR3 region has 14 residues. The CDR3 region has the DNA TGTGCCAGTAGTATTTTCTTGCGGCAGTATGGCTACACCTTC. It translates to CASSIFLRQYGYTF.

The V and J genes are TRBV9 and TRBJ1-2, with D tentatively TRBD1 (5 bases). V lost 7 bases and J lost 6, with 19 bases in between. CDR3 length: 14 residues. Per the germline V gene, CDR1 is SGDLS and CDR2 is YYNGEE. The CDR3: CASQSPPGNNGYTF. DNA of the CDR3: TGTGCCAGCCAGTCCCCACCAGGGAATAATGGCTACACCTTC.

The V and J genes are TRBV28 and TRBJ2-7, with no clear D. The CDR3 spans 13 residues. V lost 2 bases and J 1 base, leaving 6 bases between the germline ends. The germline V gene encodes CDR1 MDHEN and CDR2 SYDVKM. The CDR3 loop reads CASSLTVSYEQYF. Here the CDR3 DNA reads TGTGCCAGCAGTTTAACGGTATCCTACGAGCAGTACTTC.

J is TRBJ2-7 and V is TRBV5-1; 11 bases fit TRBD2. This CDR3 spans 15 amino acids. Germline lookup yields CDR1 SGHRS and CDR2 YFSETQ. V was clipped by 4 bases and J by 4 bases; unmatched bases: 7. CDR3 coding DNA: TGCGCCAGCAGCCCCCAACTAGCGGGAGATTACGAGCAGTACTTC. Its protein is CASSPQLAGDYEQYF. Complete variable domain (other parts from reference TRBV5-1 and TRBJ2-7): KAGVTQTPRYLIKTRGQQVTLSCSPISGHRSVSWYQQTPGQGLQFLFEYFSETQRNKGNFPGRFSGRQFSNSRSEMNVSTLELGDSALYLCASSPQLAGDYEQYFGPGTRLTVT.